This TCR beta chain was captured by sequencing in a study of control samples from healthy donors and cancer patients. The table came from immunoSEQ multiplex PCR; TCRdb's copy has only in-frame clones and leaves some out. The sample consists of 150,000 to 200,000 clones, over 85% of them appearing once. The source material was blood. The clonotype originates from a man aged 25-45 years in good health.

In DNA form, the CDR3 reads TGTGCCAGCAGCCGTCGAGACCAAGAGACCCAGTACTTC. This gives the protein CASSRRDQETQYF. The chain combines TRBV2 with TRBJ2-5; D not certain. This CDR3 contains 13 residues. The ends were cut back, 6 bases at V and 0 bases at J, with 8 bases in the middle. CDR1 and CDR2 (germline): SNHLY, FYNNEI.